This TCR beta chain is from a study of T-cell memory formation after mild COVID-19. Study-level information: TCR clusters were mostly confined to one donor each.

TCRdb ran MiXCR on the 5' RACE reads and lists one entry per CDR3 protein. The repertoire holds approximately 240,000 distinct CDR3 sequences, roughly 15% seen once, with 3.5% in the top ten. This clonotype was observed at least ten times. The CDR3 is 14 amino acids. Per the germline V gene, CDR1 is LGHDT and CDR2 is YNNKEL (reference sequence). Trimming pared 0 bases from V and 5 bases from J, leaving 10 bases between. The chain is built from TRBV3-1 and TRBJ2-5; no reliable D call. This clonotype was obtained from a man between 18 and 29 years old who had mild COVID-19 (a few samples of this study predate the infection). Cell type and time point are not known. Sequences were obtained from PBMCs or a T cell subset sorted from them (not recorded which). The CDR3 region is CASSQDIMIETQYF. The CDR3, as DNA: TGTGCCAGCAGCCAAGATATCATGATCGAGACCCAGTACTTC.